Following are 17 T cell receptor beta chains from one sample sequenced in a study of monozygotic twins with cystic fibrosis. Measured with immunoSEQ multiplex PCR; TCRdb has only the in-frame clones, and not every one. The sample includes roughly 35,000 clones, under 90% seen only once; the top ten take around 1.5%. The sequencing sample was made of blood. These receptor sequences come from a girl aged 2-10 years with cystic fibrosis.

This chain joins TRBV4-3 and TRBJ1-2; 9 bases align to TRBD1. This CDR3 is 15 amino acids long. Germline CDR1 is LGHNA and CDR2 is YSLEER. V shed 0 bases and J 2 bases; nucleotides not matched to a gene: 1. CDR3 nucleotide sequence: TGCGCCAGCAGCCAAGACGACAGGGGGAACTATGGCTACACCTTC. Protein product: CASSQDDRGNYGYTF.

The V gene is TRBV20-1, the J gene TRBJ2-1, with D possibly matching TRBD1 (6 bases). Germline V gives CDR1 DFQATT, CDR2 SNEGSKA (reference sequence). The CDR3 contains 10 residues. With 6 bases removed from V and 8 bases from J, the gap between germline ends came to 8 bases. The DNA of the CDR3 is TGCAGTGCCAACAGGGATGAGCAGTTCTTC. Translating gives CSANRDEQFF.

This clone was counted between two and nine times. This chain joins TRBV25-1 and TRBJ2-3; TRBD1 agrees at 9 bases. The junction had 4 bases not matched to a gene; V was cut back by 6 bases and J by 3 bases. There are 14 residues in the CDR3. Germline values: CDR1 MGHDK, CDR2 SYGVNS. The CDR3 region has the DNA TGTGCCAGCAGCGCACAGGGGGCGACAGATACGCAGTATTTT. Protein product: CASSAQGATDTQYF.

This chain links TRBV5-1 with TRBJ1-6; D may be TRBD1 (6 bases). Trimming took 0 bases from V and 0 from J, leaving 7 bases between them. The CDR3 has 16 residues. Germline V gives CDR1 SGHRS, CDR2 YFSETQ. In DNA, the CDR3 is TGCGCCAGCAGCTTGGAGGACAGCTCCTATAATTCACCCCTCCACTTT. Encoded protein: CASSLEDSSYNSPLHF. The complete variable domain, with remaining parts taken from reference TRBV5-1 and TRBJ1-6, reads KAGVTQTPRYLIKTRGQQVTLSCSPISGHRSVSWYQQTPGQGLQFLFEYFSETQRNKGNFPGRFSGRQFSNSRSEMNVSTLELGDSALYLCASSLEDSSYNSPLHFGNGTRLTVT.

V is TRBV5-1 and J is TRBJ1-2; D is ambiguous. Trimming removed 0 bases at V and 6 bases at J, with 15 bases between. The CDR3 covers 15 residues. Germline-derived CDR1 and CDR2 are SGHRS and YFSETQ. The CDR3: CASSLGVMGSDGYTF. For the CDR3, the DNA is TGCGCCAGCAGCTTGGGGGTAATGGGGTCGGATGGCTACACCTTC.

V usage is TRBV6-4 and J usage is TRBJ1-5; D remains ambiguous. V gave up 3 bases and J gave up 0 bases, with 9 bases separating them. The CDR3 totals 15 residues. Germline loops: CDR1 MRHNA, CDR2 SNTAGT. This chain's CDR3 is CASSETSHSNQPQHF. The CDR3 coding sequence is TGTGCCAGCAGTGAAACAAGTCATAGCAATCAGCCCCAGCATTTT.

J is TRBJ1-1 and V is TRBV21-1. TRBV21-1 is a recognized pseudogene. This CDR3 spans 13 amino acids. The CDR3 DNA is TGTGCCAGCAGCACGAGGAAGAACACTGAAGCTTTCTTT. Residues: CASSTRKNTEAFF.

The chain combines TRBV6-6 with TRBJ2-5, with a possible D match to TRBD1 (5 bases). V lost 0 bases, J lost 2 bases, and 7 bases lay in between. There are 14 residues in the CDR3. In germline, CDR1 is MNHNY, CDR2 SVGAGI (reference sequence). The CDR3: CASSYSGHQETQYF. Here the CDR3 DNA reads TGTGCCAGCAGTTACTCAGGACATCAAGAGACCCAGTACTTC.

The chain joins TRBV6-5 to TRBJ2-5; D uncertain. The CDR3 spans 11 residues. Per germline, CDR1 MNHEY and CDR2 SVGAGI. V was trimmed by 5 bases and J by 3 bases, leaving 4 bases between them. The CDR3: CASSREETQYF. The CDR3 region has the DNA TGTGCCAGCAGTCGGGAAGAGACCCAGTACTTC.

The V and J genes are TRBV15 and TRBJ1-3; D unclear. V lost 2 bases, J lost 2 bases, and 16 bases lay in between. Germline lookup yields CDR1 LNHNV and CDR2 YYDKDF (reference sequence). The CDR3 has 17 residues. CDR3 in amino acids: CATSRKYPDNPGNTIYF. The CDR3 DNA reads TGTGCCACCAGCAGAAAATACCCGGATAACCCTGGAAACACCATATATTTT.

This rearrangement joins TRBV9 to TRBJ2-7; the match to TRBD2 covers 9 bases. The CDR3 loop spans 18 amino acids. Germline-derived CDR1 and CDR2 are SGDLS and YYNGEE. V trimming: 1 base; J trimming: 7 bases; junction bases outside the gene matches: 18. Here the CDR3 reads CASSVRAGGSSGPSEQYF. The CDR3 DNA is TGTGCCAGCAGCGTACGAGCGGGGGGCTCCTCTGGCCCTTCGGAGCAGTACTTC.

V gene TRBV5-6 combines with J gene TRBJ1-1; D is unclear. V was shortened by 0 bases and J by 1 base, with 7 bases between the two germline ends. CDR1 is SGHDT, CDR2 YYEEEE, per germline. The CDR3 sequence is 14 residues long. CDR3 region: CASSLGQPNTEAFF. The CDR3 DNA reads as TGTGCCAGCAGCTTGGGTCAGCCGAACACTGAAGCTTTCTTT.

V usage is TRBV4-2 and J usage is TRBJ2-3; 9 nucleotides align to TRBD2. This CDR3 spans 20 amino acids. The V gene end was trimmed by 0 bases and the J gene end by 1 base; junction bases not matched to a gene: 14. Germline V gene lookup returns CDR1 LGHNA and CDR2 YNFKEQ. This chain's CDR3 is CASSQEEGRAGGRRTDTQYF. CDR3 nucleotides: TGTGCCAGCAGCCAAGAGGAAGGTAGGGCGGGGGGGCGGCGCACAGATACGCAGTATTTT.

The genes are TRBV19 and TRBJ2-5; D is unresolved. In germline, CDR1 is LNHDA, CDR2 SQIVND (reference sequence). The CDR3 totals 13 residues. V was pared by 1 base and J by 6 bases, with 9 bases between. The CDR3 DNA sequence: TGTGCCAGTAGTATAGTTCTCCGGCAGACCCAGTACTTC. Its protein is CASSIVLRQTQYF.

The chain links TRBV6-5 to TRBJ2-7; TRBD1 might be the D (5 bases). V lost 0 bases, J lost 3 bases, and 15 bases lay in between. The CDR3 is 16 residues long. From germline, CDR1 is MNHEY and CDR2 SVGAGI. CDR3 in amino acids: CASSYSRAGRFYEQYF. The CDR3 bases are TGTGCCAGCAGTTACTCCAGGGCTGGACGCTTCTACGAGCAGTACTTC.

CDR3 sequence reads: CAWSSTGVGEQYF. The DNA of the CDR3 is TGTGCCTGGAGTTCGACAGGGGTAGGCGAGCAGTACTTC. The chain carries TRBV30 and TRBJ2-7; TRBD1 matches at 8 bases. Germline V gives CDR1 GTSNPN, CDR2 SVGIG (reference sequence). The V and J ends lost 2 bases and 6 bases, in that order; junction bases with no gene match: 6. The CDR3 has 13 amino acids.

The J gene is TRBJ1-1, the V gene TRBV6-5, with TRBD1 identical over 9 bases. The CDR3 totals 15 residues. Germline assignment: CDR1 MNHEY and CDR2 SVGAGI. After removal of 9 bases from V and 1 base from J, the junction contained 9 bases not matched to a gene. Written as DNA, the CDR3 is TGTGCCAGTGTGGACAGGGGTCACCAGAACACTGAAGCTTTCTTT. Its translation is CASVDRGHQNTEAFF.